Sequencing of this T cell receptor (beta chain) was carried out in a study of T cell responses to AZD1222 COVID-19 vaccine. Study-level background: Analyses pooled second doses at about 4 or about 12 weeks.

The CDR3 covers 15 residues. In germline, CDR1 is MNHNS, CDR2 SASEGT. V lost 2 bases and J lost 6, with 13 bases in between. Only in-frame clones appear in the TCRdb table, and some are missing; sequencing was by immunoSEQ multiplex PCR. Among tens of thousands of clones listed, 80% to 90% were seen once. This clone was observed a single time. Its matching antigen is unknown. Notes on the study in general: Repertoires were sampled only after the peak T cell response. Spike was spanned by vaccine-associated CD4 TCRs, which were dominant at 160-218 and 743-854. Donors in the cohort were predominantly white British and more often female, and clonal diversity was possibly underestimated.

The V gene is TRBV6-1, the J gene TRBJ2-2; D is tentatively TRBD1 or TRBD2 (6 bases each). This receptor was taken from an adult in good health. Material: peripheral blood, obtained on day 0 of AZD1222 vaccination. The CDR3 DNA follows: TGTGCCAGCAGTGAAAGGCAGGGGACTCCCGGGGAGCTGTTTTTT. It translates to CASSERQGTPGELFF.